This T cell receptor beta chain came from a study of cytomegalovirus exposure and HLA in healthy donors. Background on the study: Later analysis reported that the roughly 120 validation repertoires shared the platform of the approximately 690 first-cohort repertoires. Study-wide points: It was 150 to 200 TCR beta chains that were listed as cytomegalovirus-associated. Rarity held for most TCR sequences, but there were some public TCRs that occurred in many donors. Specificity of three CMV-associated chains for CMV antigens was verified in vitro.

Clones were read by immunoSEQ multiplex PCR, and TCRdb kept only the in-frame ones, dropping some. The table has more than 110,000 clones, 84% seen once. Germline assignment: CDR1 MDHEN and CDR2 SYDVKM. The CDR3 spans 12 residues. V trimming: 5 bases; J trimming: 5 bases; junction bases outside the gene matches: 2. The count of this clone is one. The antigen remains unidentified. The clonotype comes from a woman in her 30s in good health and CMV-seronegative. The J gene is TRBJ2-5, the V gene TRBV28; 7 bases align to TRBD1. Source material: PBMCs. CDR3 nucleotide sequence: TGTGCCAGCAGTCGGACAGGCGAGACCCAGTACTTC. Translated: CASSRTGETQYF.